This T cell receptor beta chain stems from a study of T cells in Graves' hyperthyroidism and ophthalmopathy. Study at large: At initial diagnosis, before any treatment had begun, peripheral blood was obtained.

It was RNA transcripts that yielded the amplified TCR beta CDR3 regions. First-round RT-PCR with HTBI primers amplified the TCR CDR3 region. MiXCR, applied by TCRdb to the multiplex PCR reads, yields one record per CDR3 protein. The table has a few hundred thousand distinct CDR3 sequences, 15% to 18% seen once. Whole-study results and caveats: Blood samples included most of the expanded thyroid clonotypes exceeding 0.001.

For this clonotype: Its antigen is currently unknown.

Orbital computed tomography and thyroid ultrasound, together with serum TRAb and thyroxine and clinical symptoms, were used for diagnoses. The source material was blood. The TCR was taken from a young woman with Graves' hyperthyroidism that later progressed to Graves' ophthalmopathy.

CDR3 sequence (DNA): TGTGCCAGCAGGGTCGTAGCCGACATTCAGTACTTC. This gives the protein CASRVVADIQYF. This chain joins TRBV2 and TRBJ2-4; D gene unclear. Germline loops: CDR1 SNHLY, CDR2 FYNNEI. Trimming removed 6 bases from V and 8 bases from J, with 11 bases in between. This CDR3 has 12 amino acids.